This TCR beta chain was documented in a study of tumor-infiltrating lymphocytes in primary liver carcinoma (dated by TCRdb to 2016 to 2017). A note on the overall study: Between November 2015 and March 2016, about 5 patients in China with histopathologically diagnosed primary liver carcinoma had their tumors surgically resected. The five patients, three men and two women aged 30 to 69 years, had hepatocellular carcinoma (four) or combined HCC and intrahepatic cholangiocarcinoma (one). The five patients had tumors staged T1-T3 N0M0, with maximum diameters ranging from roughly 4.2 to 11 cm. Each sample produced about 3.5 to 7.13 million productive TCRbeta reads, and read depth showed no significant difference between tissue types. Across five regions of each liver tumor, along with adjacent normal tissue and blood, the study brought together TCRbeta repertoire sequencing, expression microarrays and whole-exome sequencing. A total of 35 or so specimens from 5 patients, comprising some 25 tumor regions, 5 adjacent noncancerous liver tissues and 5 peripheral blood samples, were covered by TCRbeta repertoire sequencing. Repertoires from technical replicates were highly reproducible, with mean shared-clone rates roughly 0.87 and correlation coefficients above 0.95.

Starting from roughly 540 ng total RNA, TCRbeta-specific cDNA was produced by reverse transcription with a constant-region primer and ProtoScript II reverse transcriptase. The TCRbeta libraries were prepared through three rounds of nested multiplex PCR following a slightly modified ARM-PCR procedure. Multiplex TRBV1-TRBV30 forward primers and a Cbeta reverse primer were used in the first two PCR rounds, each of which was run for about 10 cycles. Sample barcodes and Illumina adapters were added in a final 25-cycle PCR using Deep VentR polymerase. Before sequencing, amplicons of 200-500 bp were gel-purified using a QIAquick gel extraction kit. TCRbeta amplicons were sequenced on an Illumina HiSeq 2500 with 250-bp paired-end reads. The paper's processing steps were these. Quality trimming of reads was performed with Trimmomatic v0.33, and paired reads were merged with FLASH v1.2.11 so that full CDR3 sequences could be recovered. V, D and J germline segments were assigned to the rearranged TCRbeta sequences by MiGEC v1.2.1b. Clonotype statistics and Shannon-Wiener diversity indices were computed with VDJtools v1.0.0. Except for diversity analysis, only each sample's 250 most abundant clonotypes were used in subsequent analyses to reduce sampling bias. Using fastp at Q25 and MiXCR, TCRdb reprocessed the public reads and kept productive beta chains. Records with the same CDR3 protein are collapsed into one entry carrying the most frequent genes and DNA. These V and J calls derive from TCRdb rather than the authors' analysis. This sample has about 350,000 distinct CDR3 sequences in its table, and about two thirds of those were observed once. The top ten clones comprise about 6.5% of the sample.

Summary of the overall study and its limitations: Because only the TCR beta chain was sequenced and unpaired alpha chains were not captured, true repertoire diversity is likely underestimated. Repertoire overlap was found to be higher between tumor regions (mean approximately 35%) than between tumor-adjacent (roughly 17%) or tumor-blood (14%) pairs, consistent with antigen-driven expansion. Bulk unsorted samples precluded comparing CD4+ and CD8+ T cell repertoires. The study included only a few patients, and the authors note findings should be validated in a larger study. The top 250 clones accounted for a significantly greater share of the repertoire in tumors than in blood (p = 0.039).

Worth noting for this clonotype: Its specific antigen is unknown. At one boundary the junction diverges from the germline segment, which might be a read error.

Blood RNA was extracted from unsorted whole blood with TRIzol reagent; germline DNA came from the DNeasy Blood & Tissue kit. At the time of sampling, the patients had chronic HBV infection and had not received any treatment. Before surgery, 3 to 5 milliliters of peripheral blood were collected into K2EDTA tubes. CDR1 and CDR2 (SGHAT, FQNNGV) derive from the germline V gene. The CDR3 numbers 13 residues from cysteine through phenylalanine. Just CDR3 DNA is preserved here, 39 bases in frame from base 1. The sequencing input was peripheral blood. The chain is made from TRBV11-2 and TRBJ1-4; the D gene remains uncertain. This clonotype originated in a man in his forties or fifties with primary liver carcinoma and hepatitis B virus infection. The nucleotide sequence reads TGTGGCAGCAGCCCCCAAACTAATGAAAAACTCTTTTTT. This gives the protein CGSSPQTNEKLFF.